A selection of T cell receptor beta chains follows, all from one sample in a study of blood T cell repertoires in COVID-19. The method was immunoSEQ multiplex PCR; TCRdb's version includes in-frame clones alone and lacks a portion of them. The sample holds 120,000 or so clones, approximately 74% seen once. The specimen sequenced was peripheral blood. These TCRs come from a man between 60 and 75 years old with acute or convalescent COVID-19. Both conserved end residues are part of each CDR3. A D gene is named only where the DNA matches it firmly. Expanded clones get a size class; other rows say once, few or many, or leave the size out.

d_call	clone_size	v_call	j_call	cdr3_nt	cdr3_aa
.	.	TRBV4-2	TRBJ1-6	TGTGCCAGCAGCCAAGAACAGGTGCCGCATTCACCCCTCCACTTT	CASSQEQVPHSPLHF
TRBD1	few	TRBV3-1/TRBV3-2	TRBJ1-3	TGTGCCAGCAGCCACGGGACAGGGCCACTCTCTGGAAACACCATATATTTT	CASSHGTGPLSGNTIYF
.	.	TRBV6-1	TRBJ1-2	TGTGCCAGCAGTGAACTGGGGGGGGCCGGCTACACCTTC	CASSELGGAGYTF
.	.	TRBV6-1	TRBJ1-5	TGTGCCAGCAGTGAAGGCCTAGGGGGTCCGAGCAATCAGCCCCAGCATTTT	CASSEGLGGPSNQPQHF
.	.	TRBV29-1	TRBJ1-2	TGCAGCGTTGAAGTAGGGCAGGGCTATGGCTACACCTTC	CSVEVGQGYGYTF
.	few	TRBV6-5	TRBJ1-5	TGTGCCAGCAGTTACTCGAAAGTTTCGGGGTCCACGCATTTT	CASSYSKVSGSTHF
.	.	TRBV14	TRBJ1-2	TGTGCCAGCAGCCCGACACGGTATGGCTACACCTTC	CASSPTRYGYTF
TRBD1	few	TRBV5-6	TRBJ1-2	TGTGCCAGCAGGCAGGGGGCGTCCGGCTATGGCTACACCTTC	CASRQGASGYGYTF
TRBD1	.	TRBV7-2	TRBJ2-7	TGTGCCAGCAGCTTATTCCCCTTCGAGGGGGCAAATTCCTACGAGCAGTACTTC	CASSLFPFEGANSYEQYF
.	many	TRBV2	TRBJ1-1	TGTGCCAGCAGCCAACAGGGAAAGGACACTGAAGCTTTCTTT	CASSQQGKDTEAFF
.	.	TRBV5-4	TRBJ1-2	TGTGCCAGCAGCTTAACAGGGAGCTATGGCTACACCTTC	CASSLTGSYGYTF
.	.	TRBV2	TRBJ1-2	TGTGCCAGCAGGGGGGGGTTCGGCTATGGCTACACCTTC	CASRGGFGYGYTF
TRBD1	few	TRBV18	TRBJ2-5	TGTGCCAGCTCACCAAGGACAGGTTTGGAGACCCAGTACTTC	CASSPRTGLETQYF
TRBD1	.	TRBV3-1/TRBV3-2	TRBJ1-1	TGTGCCAGCAGCCTAGAAAGCCCACAGGGGGCAAGAGGTGAAGCTTTCTTT	CASSLESPQGARGEAFF
TRBD1	.	TRBV5-1	TRBJ2-7	TGCGCCAGCAGCATTGGACAGGGAAGGGGTTCTTTCTCCTACGAGCAGTACTTC	CASSIGQGRGSFSYEQYF
.	.	TRBV18	TRBJ1-2	TGTGCCAGCTCACGGACAAGTTCTAACTATGGCTACACCTTC	CASSRTSSNYGYTF
TRBD2	many	TRBV18	TRBJ2-2	TGTGCCAGCTCACCACCCTGGGAGGGGAGAACCGGGGAGCTGTTTTTT	CASSPPWEGRTGELFF
TRBD1	few	TRBV7-9	TRBJ2-2	TGTGCCAGCAGTTACGGGACAGGGGCCGGGGAGCTGTTTTTT	CASSYGTGAGELFF
.	once	TRBV14	TRBJ1-4	TGTGCCAGCAGCCAAGATCAGCGGTTCAAGGAAAAACTGTTTTTT	CASSQDQRFKEKLFF
.	.	TRBV6-5	TRBJ1-2	TGTGCCAGCGGAGTGCGGGGACGGGGCTACACCTTC	CASGVRGRGYTF